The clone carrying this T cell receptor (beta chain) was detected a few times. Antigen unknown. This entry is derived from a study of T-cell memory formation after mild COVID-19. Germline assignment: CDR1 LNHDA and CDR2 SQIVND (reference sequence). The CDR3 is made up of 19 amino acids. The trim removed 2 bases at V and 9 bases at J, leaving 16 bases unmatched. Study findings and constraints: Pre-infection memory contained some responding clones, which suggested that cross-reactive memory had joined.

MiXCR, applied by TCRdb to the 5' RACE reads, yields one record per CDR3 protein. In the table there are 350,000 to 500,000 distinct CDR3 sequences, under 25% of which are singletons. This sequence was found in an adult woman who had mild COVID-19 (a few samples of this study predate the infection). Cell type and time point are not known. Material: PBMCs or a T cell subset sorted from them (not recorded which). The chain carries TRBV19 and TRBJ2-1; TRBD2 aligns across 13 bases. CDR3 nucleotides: TGTGCCAGTAGTATAACCCCCATCGTAGGACTAGCGGGAGTTAGTGAGCAGTTCTTC. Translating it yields CASSITPIVGLAGVSEQFF. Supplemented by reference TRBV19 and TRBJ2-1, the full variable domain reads DGGITQSPKYLFRKEGQNVTLSCEQNLNHDAMYWYRQDPGQGLRLIYYSQIVNDFQKGDIAEGYSVSREKKESFPLTVTSAQKNPTAFYLCASSITPIVGLAGVSEQFFGPGTRLTVL.